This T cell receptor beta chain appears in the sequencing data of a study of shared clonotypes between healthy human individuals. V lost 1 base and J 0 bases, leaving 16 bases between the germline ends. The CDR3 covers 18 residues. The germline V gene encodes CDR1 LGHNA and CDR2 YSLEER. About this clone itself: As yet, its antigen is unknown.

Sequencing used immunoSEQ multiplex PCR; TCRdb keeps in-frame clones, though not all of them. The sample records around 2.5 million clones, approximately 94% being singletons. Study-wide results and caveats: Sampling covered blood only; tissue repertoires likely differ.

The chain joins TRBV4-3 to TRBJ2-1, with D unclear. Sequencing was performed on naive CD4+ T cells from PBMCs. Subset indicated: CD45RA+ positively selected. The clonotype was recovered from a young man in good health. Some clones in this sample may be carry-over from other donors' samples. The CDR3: CASSQVPEAVRSYNEQFF. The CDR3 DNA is TGCGCCAGCAGCCAAGTTCCCGAGGCCGTTCGCTCCTACAATGAGCAGTTCTTC.